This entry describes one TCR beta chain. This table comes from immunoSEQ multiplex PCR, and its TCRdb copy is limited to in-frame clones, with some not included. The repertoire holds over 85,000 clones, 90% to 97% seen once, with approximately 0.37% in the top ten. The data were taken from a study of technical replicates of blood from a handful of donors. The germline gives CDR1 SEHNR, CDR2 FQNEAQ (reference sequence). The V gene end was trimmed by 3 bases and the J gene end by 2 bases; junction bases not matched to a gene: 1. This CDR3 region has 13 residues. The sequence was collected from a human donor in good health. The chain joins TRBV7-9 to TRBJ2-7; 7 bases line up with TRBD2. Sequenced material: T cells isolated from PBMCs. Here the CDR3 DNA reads TGTGCCAGCAGCTTCCTAGCGGCCTACGAGCAGTACTTC. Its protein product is CASSFLAAYEQYF. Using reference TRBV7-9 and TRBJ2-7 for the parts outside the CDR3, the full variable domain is DTGVSQNPRHKITKRGQNVTFRCDPISEHNRLYWYRQTLGQGPEFLTYFQNEAQLEKSRLLSDRFSAERPKGSFSTLEIQRTEQGDSAMYLCASSFLAAYEQYFGPGTRLTVT.